These 10 T cell receptor beta chains came from one sample sequenced in a study of cytomegalovirus exposure and HLA in healthy donors. 13 Jbeta primers and 60 Vbeta primers were used for the PCR. Generated by immunoSEQ multiplex PCR, the TCRdb table keeps only in-frame clones and is missing some. The table lists over 150,000 clones, around 73% of them singletons, with around 5% in the top ten. The material sequenced was PBMCs. These TCRs come from a woman aged 18-29 years in good health and CMV-seropositive.

This chain links TRBV7-9 with TRBJ2-7; D is perhaps TRBD2 (5 bases). V lost 5 bases and J lost 2, with 22 bases in between. The CDR3 runs 17 residues. Germline CDR1 reads SEHNR; CDR2 reads FQNEAQ (reference sequence). The CDR3 loop is CASSTRTQSRLAYEQYF. For the CDR3, the DNA is TGTGCCAGCAGCACGAGGACTCAGAGCCGGCTGGCCTACGAGCAGTACTTC.

In regard to this clone: Additional DNA sequences in this sample encode the identical CDR3. This sequence joins TRBV30 and TRBJ1-5; no firm D call. The germline V gene encodes CDR1 GTSNPN and CDR2 SVGIG (reference sequence). The CDR3 extends over 13 amino acids. Deletions cut 1 base from V and 6 bases from J, with 10 bases between. The CDR3 loop is CAWSARERQPQHF. In DNA, the CDR3 is TGTGCCTGGAGTGCCAGAGAGCGTCAGCCCCAGCATTTT.

V and J are TRBV6-1 and TRBJ1-2, with D perhaps matching TRBD1 (5 bases). The V and J ends lost 2 bases and 4 bases respectively, with 11 bases between them. Germline-derived CDR1 and CDR2 are MNHNS and SASEGT. The CDR3 spans 14 residues. CDR3 region: CASSEQAGPYGYTF. CDR3 bases: TGTGCCAGCAGTGAACAGGCAGGGCCCTATGGCTACACCTTC.

The CDR3 bases are TGTGCCTGGAGTGACGACAGGGGAGATACGCAGTATTTT. This encodes CAWSDDRGDTQYF. The V gene is TRBV30, the J gene TRBJ2-3, with TRBD1 matching 8 bases. Germline lookup yields CDR1 GTSNPN and CDR2 SVGIG (reference sequence). The length of the CDR3 is 13 residues. The ends lost 1 base at V and 5 bases at J; junction bases unmatched: 2.

The V call is TRBV29-1, the J call TRBJ2-2; 12 nucleotides agree with TRBD2. The CDR3 has 16 amino acids. CDR1 is SQVTM and CDR2 is ANQGSEA in the germline V gene. Trimming cost V 6 bases and J 3 bases; bases outside gene matches: 8. The CDR3 bases are TGCAGCGTCACTGATGGGACTAGCGGGTACACCGGGGAGCTGTTTTTT. It encodes CSVTDGTSGYTGELFF.

This rearrangement joins TRBV6-5 to TRBJ2-1, with 8 bases lining up with TRBD1. The CDR3 runs 14 residues. After removal of 1 base from V and 5 bases from J, the junction contained 1 base not matched to a gene. Germline V gene lookup returns CDR1 MNHEY and CDR2 SVGAGI. CDR3 DNA sequence: TGTGCCAGCAGTTACTGGGGACAGGACAATGAGCAGTTCTTC. Its translation is CASSYWGQDNEQFF.

This clone was picked up a small number of times. The chain links TRBV9 to TRBJ1-2; a weak D match, TRBD1 (5 bases). Deletions cut 0 bases from V and 8 bases from J, with 11 bases between. The length of the CDR3 is 13 residues. The germline CDR1 and CDR2 sequences are SGDLS and YYNGEE. The CDR3 loop reads CASSVEGGDGYTF. Here the CDR3 DNA reads TGTGCCAGCAGCGTAGAAGGAGGGGACGGCTACACCTTC. The complete variable domain, with remaining parts taken from reference TRBV9 and TRBJ1-2, reads DSGVTQTPKHLITATGQRVTLRCSPRSGDLSVYWYQQSLDQGLQFLIQYYNGEERAKGNILERFSAQQFPDLHSELNLSSLELGDSALYFCASSVEGGDGYTFGSGTRLTVV.

The chain has TRBV5-5 and TRBJ1-2; 10 nucleotides align to TRBD1. Germline trimming cut 1 base from V and 5 bases from J; bases unmatched to any gene: 2. The V gene's germline CDR1 is SGHKS and CDR2 YYEKEE (reference sequence). The CDR3 has 14 residues. CDR3 region: CASSLLGQGYGYTF. The CDR3 nucleotides are TGTGCCAGCAGCTTGTTGGGACAGGGGTATGGCTACACCTTC.

The chain uses TRBV5-1 and TRBJ1-3; maybe TRBD1 (6 bases). The CDR3 extends over 16 amino acids. CDR1 and CDR2 from the germline V gene are SGHRS and YFSETQ. With 4 bases removed from V and 3 bases from J, the gap between germline ends came to 17 bases. CDR3 coding DNA: TGCGCCAGCAGCCCGAACAGGGACCGCTTTGGAAACACCATATATTTT. This sequence encodes CASSPNRDRFGNTIYF.

About this clone: A read error may produce the germline difference seen at one junction end. The J gene is TRBJ2-7, the V gene TRBV7-9, with 7 positions matching TRBD1. Germline V gene sequence: CDR1 SEHNR, CDR2 FQNEAQ (reference sequence). The CDR3 spans 12 residues. CDR3 nucleotides: TGTGCCAGCAGTTTAGACAGGGCGAAGCAGTACTTC. Protein: CASSLDRAKQYF.